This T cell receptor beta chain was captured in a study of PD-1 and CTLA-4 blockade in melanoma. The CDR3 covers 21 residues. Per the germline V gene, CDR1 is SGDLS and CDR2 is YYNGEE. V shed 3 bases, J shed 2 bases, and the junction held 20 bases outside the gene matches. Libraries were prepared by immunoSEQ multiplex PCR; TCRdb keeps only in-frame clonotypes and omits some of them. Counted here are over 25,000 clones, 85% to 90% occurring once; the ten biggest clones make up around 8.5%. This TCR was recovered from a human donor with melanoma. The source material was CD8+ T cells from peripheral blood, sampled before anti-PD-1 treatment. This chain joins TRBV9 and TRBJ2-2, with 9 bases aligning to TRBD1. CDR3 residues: CASSGRGGLDRGLTNTGELFF. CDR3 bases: TGTGCCAGCAGCGGGAGGGGAGGCTTGGACAGGGGCCTAACAAACACCGGGGAGCTGTTTTTT.